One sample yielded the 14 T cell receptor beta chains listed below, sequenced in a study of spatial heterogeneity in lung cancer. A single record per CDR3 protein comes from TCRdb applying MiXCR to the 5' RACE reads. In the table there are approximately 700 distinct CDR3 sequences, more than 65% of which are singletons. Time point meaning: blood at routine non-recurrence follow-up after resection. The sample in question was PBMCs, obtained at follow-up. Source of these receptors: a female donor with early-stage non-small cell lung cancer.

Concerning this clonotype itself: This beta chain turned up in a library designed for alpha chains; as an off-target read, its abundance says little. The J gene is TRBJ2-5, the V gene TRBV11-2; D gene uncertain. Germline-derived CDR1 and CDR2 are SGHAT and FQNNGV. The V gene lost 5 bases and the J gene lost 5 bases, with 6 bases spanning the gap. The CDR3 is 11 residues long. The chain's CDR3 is CASSPGETQYF. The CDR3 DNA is TGTGCCAGCAGCCCCGGGGAGACCCAGTACTTC.

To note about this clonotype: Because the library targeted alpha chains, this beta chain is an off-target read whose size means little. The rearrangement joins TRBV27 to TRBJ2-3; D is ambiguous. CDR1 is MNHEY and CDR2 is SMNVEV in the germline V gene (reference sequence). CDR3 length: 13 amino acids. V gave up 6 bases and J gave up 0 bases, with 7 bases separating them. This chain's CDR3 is CASRKPSTDTQYF. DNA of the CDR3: TGTGCCAGCAGGAAACCTAGCACAGATACGCAGTATTTT.

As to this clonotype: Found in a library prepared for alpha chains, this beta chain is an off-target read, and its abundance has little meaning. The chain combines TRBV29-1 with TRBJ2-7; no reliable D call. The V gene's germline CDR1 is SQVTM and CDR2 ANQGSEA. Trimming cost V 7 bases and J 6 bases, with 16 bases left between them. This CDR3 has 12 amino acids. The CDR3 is CSDSWTSCEQYV. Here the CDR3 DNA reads TGCAGCGACTCTTGGACCAGCTGCGAGCAGTACGTC.

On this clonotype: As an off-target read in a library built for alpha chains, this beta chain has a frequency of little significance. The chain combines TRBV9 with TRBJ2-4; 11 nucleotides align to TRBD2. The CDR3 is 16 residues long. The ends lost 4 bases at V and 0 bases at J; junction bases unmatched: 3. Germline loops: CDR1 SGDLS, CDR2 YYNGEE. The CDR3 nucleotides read TGTGCCAGCAGCCCCGGACTAGCGGGAGCCAAAAACATTCAGTACTTC. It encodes CASSPGLAGAKNIQYF.

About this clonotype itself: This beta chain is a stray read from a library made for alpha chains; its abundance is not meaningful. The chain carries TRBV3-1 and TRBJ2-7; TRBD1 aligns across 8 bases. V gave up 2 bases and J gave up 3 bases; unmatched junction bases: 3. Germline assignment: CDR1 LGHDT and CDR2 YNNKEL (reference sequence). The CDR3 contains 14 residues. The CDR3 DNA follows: TGTGCCAGCAGCCAACAGGGGGCTTTCTACGAGCAGTACTTC. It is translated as CASSQQGAFYEQYF.

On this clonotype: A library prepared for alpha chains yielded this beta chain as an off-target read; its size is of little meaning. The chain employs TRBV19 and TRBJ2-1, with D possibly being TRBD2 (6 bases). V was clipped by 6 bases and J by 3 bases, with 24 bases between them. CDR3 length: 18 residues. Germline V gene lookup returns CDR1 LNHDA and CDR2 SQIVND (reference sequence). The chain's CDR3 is CASSLGRGSTGSYNEQFF. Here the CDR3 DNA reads TGTGCCAGTAGCCTCGGGAGAGGATCGACTGGGAGCTACAATGAGCAGTTCTTC.

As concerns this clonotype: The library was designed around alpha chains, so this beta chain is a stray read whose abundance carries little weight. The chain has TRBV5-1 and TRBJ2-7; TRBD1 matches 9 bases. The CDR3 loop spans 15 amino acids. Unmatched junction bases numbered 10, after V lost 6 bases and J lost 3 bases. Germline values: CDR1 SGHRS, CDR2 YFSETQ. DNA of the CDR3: TGCGCCAGCAAGGAGAGGACAGGGGCCTTCTACGAGCAGTACTTC. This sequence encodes CASKERTGAFYEQYF.

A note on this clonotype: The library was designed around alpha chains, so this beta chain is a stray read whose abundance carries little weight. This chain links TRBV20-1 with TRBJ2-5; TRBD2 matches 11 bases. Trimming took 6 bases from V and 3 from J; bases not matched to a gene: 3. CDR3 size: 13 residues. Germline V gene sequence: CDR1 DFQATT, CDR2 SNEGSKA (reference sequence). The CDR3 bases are TGCAGTGCGCGACTAGCGGGAAAAGAGACCCAGTACTTC. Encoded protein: CSARLAGKETQYF.

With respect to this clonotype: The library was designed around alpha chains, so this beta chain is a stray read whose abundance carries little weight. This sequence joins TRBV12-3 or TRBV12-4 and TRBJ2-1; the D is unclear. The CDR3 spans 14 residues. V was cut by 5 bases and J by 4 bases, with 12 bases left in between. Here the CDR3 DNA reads TGTGCCAGCAGTCCCTGGGCCAATTACAATGAGCAGTTCTTC. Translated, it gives CASSPWANYNEQFF.

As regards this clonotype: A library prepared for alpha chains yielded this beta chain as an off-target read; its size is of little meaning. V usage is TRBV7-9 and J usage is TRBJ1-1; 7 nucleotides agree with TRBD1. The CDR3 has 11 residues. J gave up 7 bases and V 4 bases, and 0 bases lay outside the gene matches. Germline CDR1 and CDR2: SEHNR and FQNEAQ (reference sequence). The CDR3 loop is CASSSGGEAFF. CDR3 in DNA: TGTGCCAGCAGCTCAGGGGGTGAAGCTTTCTTT.

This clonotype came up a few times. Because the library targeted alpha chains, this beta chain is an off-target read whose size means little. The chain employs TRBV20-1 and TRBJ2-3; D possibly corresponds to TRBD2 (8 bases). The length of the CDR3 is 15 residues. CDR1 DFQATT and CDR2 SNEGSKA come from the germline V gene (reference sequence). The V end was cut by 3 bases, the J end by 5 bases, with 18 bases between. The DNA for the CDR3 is TGCAGTGCTAGTCAGGGGGGGACTAGAGGAGATACGCAGTATTTT. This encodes CSASQGGTRGDTQYF.

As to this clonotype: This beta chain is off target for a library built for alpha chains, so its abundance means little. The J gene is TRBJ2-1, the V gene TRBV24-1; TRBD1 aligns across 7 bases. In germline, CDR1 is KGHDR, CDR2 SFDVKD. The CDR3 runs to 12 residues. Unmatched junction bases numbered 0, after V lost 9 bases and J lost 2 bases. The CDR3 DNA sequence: TGTGCCACCGGACAGGCCTACAATGAGCAGTTCTTC. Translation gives CATGQAYNEQFF.

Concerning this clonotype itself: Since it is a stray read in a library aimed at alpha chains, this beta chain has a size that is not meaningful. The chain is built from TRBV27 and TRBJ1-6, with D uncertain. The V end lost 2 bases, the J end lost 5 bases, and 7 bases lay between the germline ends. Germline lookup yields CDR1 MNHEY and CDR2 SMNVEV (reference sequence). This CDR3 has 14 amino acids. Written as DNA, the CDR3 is TGTGCCAGCAGTTTAAGACGGGATAATTCACCCCTCCACTTT. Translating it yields CASSLRRDNSPLHF.

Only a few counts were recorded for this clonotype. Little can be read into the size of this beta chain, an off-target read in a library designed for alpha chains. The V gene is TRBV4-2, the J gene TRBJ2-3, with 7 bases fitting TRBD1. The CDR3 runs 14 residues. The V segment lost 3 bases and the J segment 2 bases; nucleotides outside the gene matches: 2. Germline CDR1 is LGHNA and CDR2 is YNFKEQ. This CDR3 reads CASSQGQYTDTQYF. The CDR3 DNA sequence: TGTGCCAGCAGCCAGGGACAGTACACAGATACGCAGTATTTT.